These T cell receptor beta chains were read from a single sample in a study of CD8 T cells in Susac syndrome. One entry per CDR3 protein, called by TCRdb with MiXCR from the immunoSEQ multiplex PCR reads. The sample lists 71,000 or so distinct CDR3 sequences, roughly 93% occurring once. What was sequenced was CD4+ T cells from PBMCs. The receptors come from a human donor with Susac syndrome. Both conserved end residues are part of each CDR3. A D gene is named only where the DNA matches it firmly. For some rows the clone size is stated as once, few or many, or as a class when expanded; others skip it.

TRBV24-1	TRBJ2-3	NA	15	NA	CATSDLFADTDTQYF	TGTGCCACCAGTGATTTATTCGCTGACACAGATACGCAGTATTTT
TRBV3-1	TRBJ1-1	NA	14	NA	CASSQGVGFTEAFF	TGTGCCAGCAGCCAAGGGGTCGGGTTTACTGAAGCTTTCTTT
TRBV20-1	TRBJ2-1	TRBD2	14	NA	CSALSSGGLNEQFF	TGCAGTGCGCTCTCTAGCGGGGGGCTGAATGAGCAGTTCTTC
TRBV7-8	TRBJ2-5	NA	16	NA	CASSLVGGGAWETQYF	TGTGCCAGCAGCTTAGTTGGTGGGGGGGCGTGGGAGACCCAGTACTTC
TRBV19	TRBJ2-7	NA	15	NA	CASSRGRGSNYEQYF	TGTGCCAGTAGTCGGGGCAGGGGAAGTAACTACGAGCAGTACTTC
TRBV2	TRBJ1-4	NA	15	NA	CASRSTGTANEKLFF	TGTGCCAGCAGGAGCACCGGGACGGCTAATGAAAAACTGTTTTTT
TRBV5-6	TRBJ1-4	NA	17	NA	CASSLSAHPQPEEKLFF	TGTGCCAGCAGCTTATCAGCCCACCCCCAACCCGAAGAAAAACTGTTTTTT
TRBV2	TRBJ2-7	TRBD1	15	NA	CASRGGLLGVYEQYF	TGTGCCAGCAGAGGGGGCCTCCTCGGGGTCTACGAGCAGTACTTC
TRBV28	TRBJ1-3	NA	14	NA	CASSFRGTGNTIYF	TGTGCCAGCAGTTTCAGGGGAACTGGAAACACCATATATTTT
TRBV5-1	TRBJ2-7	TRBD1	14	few	CASSQGTGGIEQYF	TGCGCCAGCAGCCAAGGGACAGGGGGCATCGAGCAGTACTTC
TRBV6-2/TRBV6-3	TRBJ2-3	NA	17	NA	CASSYLLVALSTDTQYF	TGTGCCAGCAGCTACCTTCTCGTGGCATTAAGCACAGATACGCAGTATTTT
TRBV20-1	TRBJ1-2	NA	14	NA	CSAREGSVIGGYTF	TGCAGTGCTAGAGAGGGCTCCGTGATAGGTGGCTACACCTTC
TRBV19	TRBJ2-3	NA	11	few	CASSYRDTQYF	TGTGCCAGTAGTTATCGGGATACGCAGTATTTT
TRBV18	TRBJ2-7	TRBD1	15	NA	CASSPQGAGAYEQYF	TGTGCCAGCTCACCACAGGGGGCAGGAGCCTACGAGCAGTACTTC
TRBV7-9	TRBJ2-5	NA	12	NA	CASSLQAQTQYF	TGTGCCAGCAGCTTACAGGCACAGACCCAGTACTTC
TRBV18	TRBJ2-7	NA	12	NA	CASSLGLYEQYF	TGTGCCAGCTCCCTGGGGCTCTACGAGCAGTACTTC
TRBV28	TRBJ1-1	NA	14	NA	CASVNEQGNTEAFF	TGTGCCAGCGTAAACGAACAGGGTAACACTGAAGCTTTCTTT
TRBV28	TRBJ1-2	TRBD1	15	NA	CASRPRDRGAFGYTF	TGTGCCAGCAGACCTAGGGACAGGGGTGCCTTTGGCTACACCTTC
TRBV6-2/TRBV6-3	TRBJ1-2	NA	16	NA	CASTPPGGRVVSGYTF	TGTGCCAGCACCCCGCCCGGGGGCAGGGTAGTAAGTGGCTACACCTTC
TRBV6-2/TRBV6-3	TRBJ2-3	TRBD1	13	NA	CASRTGTPDTQYF	TGTGCCAGTAGGACAGGGACCCCAGATACGCAGTATTTT
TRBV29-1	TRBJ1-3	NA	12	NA	CSVEPLENTIYF	TGCAGCGTTGAACCTCTGGAAAACACCATATATTTT
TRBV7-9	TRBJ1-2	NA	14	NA	CASRALRTAYGYTF	TGTGCCAGCAGGGCTTTAAGGACAGCTTATGGCTACACCTTC
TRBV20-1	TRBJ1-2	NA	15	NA	CSTSIDLLANYGYTF	TGCAGTACCTCTATAGACCTACTTGCTAACTATGGCTACACCTTC
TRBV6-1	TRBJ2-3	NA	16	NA	CASSEWLRKTTDTQYF	TGTGCCAGCAGTGAATGGTTGAGGAAAACAACAGATACGCAGTATTTT
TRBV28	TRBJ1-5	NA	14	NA	CASSPPGGGRPQHF	TGTGCCAGCAGCCCCCCTGGTGGCGGTCGGCCCCAGCATTTT
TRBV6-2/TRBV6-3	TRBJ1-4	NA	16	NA	CASSYTGGGVDEKLFF	TGTGCCAGCAGTTACACCGGCGGTGGGGTAGATGAAAAACTGTTTTTT
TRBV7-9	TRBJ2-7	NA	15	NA	CASSLTRGTPYEQYF	TGTGCCAGCAGCTTAACTAGAGGGACACCTTACGAGCAGTACTTC
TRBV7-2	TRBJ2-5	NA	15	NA	CASSLDGGWEETQYF	TGTGCCAGCAGCTTAGATGGGGGCTGGGAAGAGACCCAGTACTTC
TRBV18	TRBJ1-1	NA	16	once	CASSPSGNLMATEAFF	TGTGCCAGCTCCCCCTCGGGAAACCTCATGGCTACTGAAGCTTTCTTT
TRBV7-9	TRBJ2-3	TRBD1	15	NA	CASSFRQGVTDTQYF	TGTGCCAGCAGCTTCCGACAGGGGGTCACAGATACGCAGTATTTT
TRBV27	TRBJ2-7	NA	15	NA	CASSLSLRLSYEQYF	TGTGCCAGCAGTTTATCATTACGCCTCTCCTACGAGCAGTACTTC
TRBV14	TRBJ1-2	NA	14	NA	CASSQAWTVSGYTF	TGTGCCAGCAGCCAAGCATGGACAGTTAGCGGCTACACCTTC
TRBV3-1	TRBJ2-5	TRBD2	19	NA	CASSQDGEIGLAGTETQYF	TGTGCCAGCAGCCAAGATGGGGAGATAGGGCTAGCGGGGACAGAGACCCAGTACTTC
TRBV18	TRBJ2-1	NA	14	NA	CASSPRGMDNEQFF	TGTGCCAGCTCACCACGGGGGATGGACAATGAGCAGTTCTTC
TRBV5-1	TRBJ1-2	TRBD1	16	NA	CASSLQGEGANYGYTF	TGCGCCAGCAGCCTCCAGGGGGAAGGGGCTAACTATGGCTACACCTTC
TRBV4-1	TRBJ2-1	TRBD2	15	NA	CASSPPSGGYNEQFF	TGCGCCAGCAGCCCCCCCTCGGGAGGTTACAATGAGCAGTTCTTC
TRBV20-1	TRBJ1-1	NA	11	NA	CSASVGWGAFF	TGCAGTGCTAGCGTCGGGTGGGGAGCTTTCTTT
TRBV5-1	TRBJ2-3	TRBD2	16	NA	CASSLVKAGGTDTQYF	TGCGCCAGCAGCTTGGTTAAAGCGGGGGGCACAGATACGCAGTATTTT
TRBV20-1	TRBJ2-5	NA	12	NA	CSASRQGQTQYF	TGCAGTGCTAGTCGGCAGGGGCAGACCCAGTACTTC
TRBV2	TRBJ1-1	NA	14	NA	CASKGGQVNTEAFF	TGTGCCAGCAAGGGGGGCCAAGTGAACACTGAAGCTTTCTTT
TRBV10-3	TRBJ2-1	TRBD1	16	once	CAISALAGGSYNEQFF	TGTGCCATCAGTGCTCTCGCAGGGGGCTCCTACAATGAGCAGTTCTTC
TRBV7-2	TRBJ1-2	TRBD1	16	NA	CASSYATGTGTYGYTF	TGTGCCAGCAGCTATGCGACCGGGACAGGGACCTATGGCTACACCTTC
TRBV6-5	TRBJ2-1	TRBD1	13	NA	CATRRTGFNEQFF	TGTGCCACCCGGAGGACAGGGTTCAATGAGCAGTTCTTC
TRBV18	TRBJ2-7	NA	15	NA	CASSPRRGTGYEQYF	TGTGCCAGCTCACCCAGAAGAGGGACGGGCTACGAGCAGTACTTC
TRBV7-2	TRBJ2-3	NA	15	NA	CASSPWGGGPDTQYF	TGTGCCAGCAGCCCCTGGGGGGGCGGCCCAGATACGCAGTATTTT
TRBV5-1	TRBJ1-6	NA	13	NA	CASSPDGGSPLHF	TGCGCCAGCAGCCCTGATGGCGGATCACCCCTCCACTTT
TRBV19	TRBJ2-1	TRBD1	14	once	CASSGRQGPNEQFF	TGTGCCAGTAGTGGTCGACAGGGACCCAATGAGCAGTTCTTC
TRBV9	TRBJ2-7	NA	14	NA	CASSVGMGHYEQYF	TGTGCCAGCAGCGTCGGTATGGGCCACTACGAGCAGTACTTC
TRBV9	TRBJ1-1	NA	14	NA	CASSVAPGGAEAFF	TGTGCCAGCAGCGTAGCTCCGGGAGGCGCTGAAGCTTTCTTT
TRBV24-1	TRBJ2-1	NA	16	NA	CATSQKGLSPSDEQFF	TGTGCCACCAGTCAGAAGGGTCTTAGCCCGTCGGATGAGCAGTTCTTC
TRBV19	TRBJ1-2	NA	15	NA	CASTRDAGYNYGYTF	TGTGCCAGTACCCGGGACGCCGGATATAACTATGGCTACACCTTC